This T cell receptor beta chain came from a study of identical twins. A universal primer site arose from template switching, and cDNA bore unique molecular identifiers. TCRdb re-called the 5' RACE reads through MiXCR, storing one row per CDR3 protein. The sample has more than 400,000 distinct CDR3 sequences, 13% to 15% seen once. This clonotype was counted between two and nine times. The antigen remains undetermined. Study-level findings and limits: The authors drew conclusions from cross-sectional statistical analysis rather than following the same donors.

These same data were also listed under a study on yellow fever vaccine responses in identical twins.

The clonotype originates from a woman between 18 and 30 years old in good health. Material for sequencing was CD4+ T cells sorted from blood.

The CDR3 is CSAERGSYEQYF. The DNA of the CDR3 is TGCAGTGCTGAGAGGGGATCCTACGAGCAGTACTTC. This chain joins TRBV20-1 and TRBJ2-7; either TRBD1 or TRBD2 may supply D (5 bases each). Germline values: CDR1 DFQATT, CDR2 SNEGSKA (reference sequence). The CDR3 loop spans 12 amino acids. V lost 5 bases, J lost 1 base, and 9 bases lay in between.